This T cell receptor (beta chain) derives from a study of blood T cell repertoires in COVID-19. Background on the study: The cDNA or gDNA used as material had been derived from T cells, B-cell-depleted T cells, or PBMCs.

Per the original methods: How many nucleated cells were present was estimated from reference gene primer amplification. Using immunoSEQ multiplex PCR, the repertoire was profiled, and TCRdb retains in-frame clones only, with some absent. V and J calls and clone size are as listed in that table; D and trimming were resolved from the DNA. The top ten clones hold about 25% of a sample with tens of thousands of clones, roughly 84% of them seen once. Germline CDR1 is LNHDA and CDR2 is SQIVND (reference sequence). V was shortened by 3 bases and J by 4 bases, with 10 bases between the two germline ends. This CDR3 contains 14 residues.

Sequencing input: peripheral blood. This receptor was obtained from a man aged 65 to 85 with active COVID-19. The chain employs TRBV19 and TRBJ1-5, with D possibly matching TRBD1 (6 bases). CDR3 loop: CASSIRGINQPQHF. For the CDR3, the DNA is TGTGCCAGTAGTATTAGGGGGATTAATCAGCCCCAGCATTTT.